The subject of this entry is one TCR beta chain. These data come from a study of blood T cell repertoires in COVID-19. On the study more broadly: Acute and convalescent COVID-19 specimens originated in the United States, Italy and Spain. T cells, B-cell-depleted T cells, or PBMCs supplied cDNA or gDNA.

Germline V gene data show CDR1 as SNHLY and CDR2 as FYNNEI. V was clipped by 2 bases and J by 1 base, with 13 bases between them. This CDR3 is built from 16 residues. Original methodology: Reference gene primer amplification gave nucleated cell count estimates. Profiling relied on immunoSEQ multiplex PCR, and the TCRdb table lists in-frame clones only, not all of them. From that table come the V and J calls and clone size; the DNA was used to work out D and trimming. The sample carries some 150,000 clones, 75% to 90% recorded once. Material for sequencing was peripheral blood. The V and J genes are TRBV2 and TRBJ2-3; a possible D gene is TRBD2 (5 bases). The receptor comes from a woman aged 80 or over with acute or convalescent COVID-19. The CDR3 nucleotides read TGTGCCAGCAGTGAATTTCGGGATAGCGGCACAGATACGCAGTATTTT. Translated: CASSEFRDSGTDTQYF.